Listed here is a single T cell receptor beta chain. The target antigen is unknown. This record comes from a study of T cells in Graves' hyperthyroidism and ophthalmopathy. Regarding the study as a whole: Most clonotypes expanded in the thyroid (above 0.001) were also present in blood.

RNA transcripts yielded amplified TCR beta CDR3 regions. TCR CDR3 regions were first amplified by RT-PCR with HTBI primers. TCRdb re-called the multiplex PCR reads with MiXCR, one entry per CDR3 protein. The data show about 660,000 distinct CDR3 sequences, 40% to 55% seen once. In germline, CDR1 is SNHLY, CDR2 FYNNEI. The V end lost 1 base, the J end lost 2 bases, and 11 bases lay between the germline ends. This CDR3 is built from 15 residues. The rearrangement joins TRBV2 to TRBJ2-5; D is uncertain. The origin of this receptor is an adult man with Graves' disease, either hyperthyroidism or ophthalmopathy (not recorded which). Sequenced: peripheral blood or thyroid tissue (not recorded which). Here the CDR3 reads CASSEDFGSQETQYF. The CDR3 DNA reads TGTGCCAGCAGTGAAGATTTCGGCAGTCAAGAGACCCAGTACTTC.